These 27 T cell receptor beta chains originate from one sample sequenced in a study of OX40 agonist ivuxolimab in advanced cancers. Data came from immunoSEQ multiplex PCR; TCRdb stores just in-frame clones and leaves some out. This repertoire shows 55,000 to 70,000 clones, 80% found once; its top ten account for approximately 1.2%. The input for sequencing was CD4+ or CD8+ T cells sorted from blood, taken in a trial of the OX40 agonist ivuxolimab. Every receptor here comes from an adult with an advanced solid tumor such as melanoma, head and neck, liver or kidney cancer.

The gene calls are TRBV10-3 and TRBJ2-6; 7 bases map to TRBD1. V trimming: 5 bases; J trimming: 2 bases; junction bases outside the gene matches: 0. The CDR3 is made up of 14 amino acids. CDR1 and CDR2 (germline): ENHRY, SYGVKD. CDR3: CAISTGAGANVLTF. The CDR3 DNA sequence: TGTGCCATCAGTACAGGGGCTGGGGCCAACGTCCTGACTTTC.

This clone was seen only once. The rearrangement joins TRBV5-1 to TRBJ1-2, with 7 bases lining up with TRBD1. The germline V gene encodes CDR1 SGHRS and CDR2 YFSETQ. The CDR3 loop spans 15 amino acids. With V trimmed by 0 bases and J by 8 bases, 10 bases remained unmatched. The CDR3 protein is CASSLAADRPSGYTF. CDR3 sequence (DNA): TGCGCCAGCAGCTTGGCCGCGGACAGGCCTTCCGGCTACACCTTC.

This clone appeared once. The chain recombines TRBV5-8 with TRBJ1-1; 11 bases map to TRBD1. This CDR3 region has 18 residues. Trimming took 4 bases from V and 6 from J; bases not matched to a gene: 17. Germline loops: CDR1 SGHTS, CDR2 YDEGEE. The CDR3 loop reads CASSMGTGGRMGRAEAFF. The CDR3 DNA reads TGTGCCAGCAGCATGGGGACAGGGGGTCGGATGGGGAGGGCTGAAGCTTTCTTT. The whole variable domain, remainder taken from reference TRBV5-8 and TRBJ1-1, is EAGVTQSPTHLIKTRGQQATLRCSPISGHTSVYWYQQALGLGLQFLLWYDEGEERNRGNFPPRFSGRQFPNYSSELNVNALELEDSALYLCASSMGTGGRMGRAEAFFGQGTRLTVV.

The CDR3 loop is CAWSSTGETQYF. DNA for the CDR3: TGTGCCTGGAGCTCTACGGGGGAGACCCAGTACTTC. This sequence joins TRBV30 and TRBJ2-5; TRBD2 might be the D (5 bases). Looked up from germline, CDR1 is GTSNPN and CDR2 is SVGIG (reference sequence). This CDR3 comprises 12 residues. Trimming stripped 3 bases from V and 5 bases from J, with 10 bases between.

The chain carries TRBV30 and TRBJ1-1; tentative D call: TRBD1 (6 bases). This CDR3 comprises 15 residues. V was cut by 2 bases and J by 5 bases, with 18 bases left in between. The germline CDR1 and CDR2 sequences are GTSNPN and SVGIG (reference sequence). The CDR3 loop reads CAWSPRGKTRTEAFF. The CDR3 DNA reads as TGTGCCTGGAGTCCGAGGGGGAAAACGAGGACTGAAGCTTTCTTT.

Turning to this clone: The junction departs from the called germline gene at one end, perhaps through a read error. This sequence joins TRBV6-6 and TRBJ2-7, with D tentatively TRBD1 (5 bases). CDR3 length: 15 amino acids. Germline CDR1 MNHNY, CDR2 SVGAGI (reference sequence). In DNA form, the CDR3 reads TGTGCCGGCAGTTTCCTAAAGGGGTACCGCTACGAGCAGTACTTC. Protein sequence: CAGSFLKGYRYEQYF.

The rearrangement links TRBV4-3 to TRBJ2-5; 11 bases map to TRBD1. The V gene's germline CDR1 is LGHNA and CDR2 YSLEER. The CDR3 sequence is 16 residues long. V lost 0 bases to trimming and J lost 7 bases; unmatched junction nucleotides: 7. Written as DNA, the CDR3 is TGCGCCAGCAGCCAAGAACGGACAGGGGGCATTGGGACCCAGTACTTC. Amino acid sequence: CASSQERTGGIGTQYF.

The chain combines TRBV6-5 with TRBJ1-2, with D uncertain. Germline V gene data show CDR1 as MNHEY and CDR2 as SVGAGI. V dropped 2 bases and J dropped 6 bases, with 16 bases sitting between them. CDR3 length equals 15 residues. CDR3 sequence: CASSYGVGLVNGYTF. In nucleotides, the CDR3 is TGTGCCAGCAGTTACGGAGTGGGGTTGGTGAATGGCTACACCTTC.

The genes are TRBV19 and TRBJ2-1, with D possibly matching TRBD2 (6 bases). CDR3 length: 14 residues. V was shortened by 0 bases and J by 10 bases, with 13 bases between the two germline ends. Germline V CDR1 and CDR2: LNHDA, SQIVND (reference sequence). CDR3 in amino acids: CASSIDLISGEQFF. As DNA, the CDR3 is TGTGCCAGTAGTATAGATCTAATCAGCGGGGAGCAGTTCTTC.

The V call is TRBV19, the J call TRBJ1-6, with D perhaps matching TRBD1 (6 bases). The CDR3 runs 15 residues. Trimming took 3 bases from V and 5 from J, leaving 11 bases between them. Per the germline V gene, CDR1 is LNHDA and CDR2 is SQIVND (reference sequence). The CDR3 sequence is CASSISGQNNSPLHF. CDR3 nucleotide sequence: TGTGCCAGTAGTATTTCGGGACAAAATAATTCACCCCTCCACTTT.

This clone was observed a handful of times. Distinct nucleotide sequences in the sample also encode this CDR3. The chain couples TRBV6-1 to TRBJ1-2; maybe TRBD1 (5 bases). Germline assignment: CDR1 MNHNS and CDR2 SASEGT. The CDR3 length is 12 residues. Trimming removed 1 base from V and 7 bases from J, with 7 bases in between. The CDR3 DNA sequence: TGTGCCAGCAGTGAAGGGGGGGTTGGCTACACCTTC. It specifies CASSEGGVGYTF.

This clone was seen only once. The CDR3 bases are TGTGCCAGCAGCTTTACCCTTAGAGGCACCGGGGAGCTGTTTTTT. Translated: CASSFTLRGTGELFF. V is TRBV7-2 and J is TRBJ2-2; D call uncertain. Trimming cost V 3 bases and J 4 bases, with 12 bases left between them. Germline CDR1 reads SGHTA; CDR2 reads FQGNSA. This CDR3 comprises 15 residues.

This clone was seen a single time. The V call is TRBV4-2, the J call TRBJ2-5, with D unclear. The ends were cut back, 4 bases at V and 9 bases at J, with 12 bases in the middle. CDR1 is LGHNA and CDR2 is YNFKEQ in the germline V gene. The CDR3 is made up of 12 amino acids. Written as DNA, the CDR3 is TGTGCCAGCAGCCTCGACTCCGGGCCCCAGTACTTC. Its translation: CASSLDSGPQYF.

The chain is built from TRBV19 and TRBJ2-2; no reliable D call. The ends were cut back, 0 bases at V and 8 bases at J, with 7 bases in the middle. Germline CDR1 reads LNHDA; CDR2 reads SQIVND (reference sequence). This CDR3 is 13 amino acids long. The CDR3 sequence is CASSIEGLGELFF. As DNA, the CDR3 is TGTGCCAGTAGTATAGAAGGATTAGGGGAGCTGTTTTTT.

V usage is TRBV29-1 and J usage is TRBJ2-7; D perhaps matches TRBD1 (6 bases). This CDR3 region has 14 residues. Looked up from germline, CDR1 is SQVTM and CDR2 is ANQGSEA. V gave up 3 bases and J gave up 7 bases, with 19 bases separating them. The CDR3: CSVDGDIGLGEQYF. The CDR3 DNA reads TGCAGCGTTGATGGGGACATCGGACTGGGTGAGCAGTACTTC.

CDR3 loop: CASSLDGGPYNEQFF. The CDR3 DNA reads TGTGCCAGCAGCTTAGACGGGGGGCCGTACAATGAGCAGTTCTTC. This sequence joins TRBV7-6 and TRBJ2-1; perhaps TRBD2 as D (7 bases). The CDR3 runs 15 residues. Germline-derived CDR1 and CDR2 are SGHVS and FNYEAQ. V was clipped by 1 base and J by 4 bases, with 11 bases between them.

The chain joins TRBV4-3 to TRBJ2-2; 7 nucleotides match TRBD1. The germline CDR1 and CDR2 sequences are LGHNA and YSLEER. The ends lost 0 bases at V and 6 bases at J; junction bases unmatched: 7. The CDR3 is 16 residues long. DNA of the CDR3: TGCGCCAGCAGCCAAGACACAGGGGTGGGGGCCGGGGAGCTGTTTTTT. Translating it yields CASSQDTGVGAGELFF.

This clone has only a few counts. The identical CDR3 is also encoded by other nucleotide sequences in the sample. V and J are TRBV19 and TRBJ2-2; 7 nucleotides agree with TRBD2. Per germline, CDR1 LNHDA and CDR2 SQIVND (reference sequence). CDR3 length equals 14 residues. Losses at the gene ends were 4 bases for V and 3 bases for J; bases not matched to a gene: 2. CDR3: CASSSGGYTGELFF. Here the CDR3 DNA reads TGTGCCAGTAGTAGCGGGGGTTACACCGGGGAGCTGTTTTTT. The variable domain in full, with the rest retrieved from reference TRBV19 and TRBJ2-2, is DGGITQSPKYLFRKEGQNVTLSCEQNLNHDAMYWYRQDPGQGLRLIYYSQIVNDFQKGDIAEGYSVSREKKESFPLTVTSAQKNPTAFYLCASSSGGYTGELFFGEGSRLTVL.

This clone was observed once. The CDR3, as DNA: TGTGCCAGCAGCCTTGACAGGGGTGCAGATACGCAGTATTTT. It is translated as CASSLDRGADTQYF. V and J are TRBV7-2 and TRBJ2-3; 8 bases align to TRBD1. CDR1 is SGHTA and CDR2 is FQGNSA in the germline V gene. The CDR3 has 14 amino acids. V shed 5 bases and J 4 bases; nucleotides not matched to a gene: 5.

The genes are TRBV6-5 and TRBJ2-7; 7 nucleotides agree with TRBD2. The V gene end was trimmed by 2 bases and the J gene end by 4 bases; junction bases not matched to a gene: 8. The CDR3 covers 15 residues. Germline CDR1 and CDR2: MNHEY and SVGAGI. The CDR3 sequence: CASSYQASGEYEQYF. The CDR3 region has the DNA TGTGCCAGCAGTTACCAGGCTAGCGGAGAATACGAGCAGTACTTC.

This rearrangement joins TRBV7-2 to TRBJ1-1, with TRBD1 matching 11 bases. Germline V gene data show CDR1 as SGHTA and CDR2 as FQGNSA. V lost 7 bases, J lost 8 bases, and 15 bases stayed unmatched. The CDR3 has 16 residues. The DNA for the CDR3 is TGTGCCAGCACCACCGGAGTCGGACAGGGGGCAGTCGAAGCTTTCTTT. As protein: CASTTGVGQGAVEAFF.

CDR3 nucleotide sequence: TGTGCCAGCAGCTTATTGGGACAGGGGGTAACCGATACGCAGTATTTT. Its translation: CASSLLGQGVTDTQYF. The chain uses TRBV7-2 and TRBJ2-3; the match to TRBD1 covers 11 bases. With V trimmed by 2 bases and J by 6 bases, 7 bases remained unmatched. The germline V gene encodes CDR1 SGHTA and CDR2 FQGNSA. This CDR3 comprises 16 residues.

CDR3 coding DNA: TGCGCCAGCAGCCAAGATCGCCAGCCGAACACTGAAGCTTTCTTT. It specifies CASSQDRQPNTEAFF. The chain uses TRBV4-3 and TRBJ1-1; D gene uncertain. Germline loops: CDR1 LGHNA, CDR2 YSLEER. The V end was cut by 0 bases, the J end by 1 base, with 9 bases between. There are 15 residues in the CDR3.

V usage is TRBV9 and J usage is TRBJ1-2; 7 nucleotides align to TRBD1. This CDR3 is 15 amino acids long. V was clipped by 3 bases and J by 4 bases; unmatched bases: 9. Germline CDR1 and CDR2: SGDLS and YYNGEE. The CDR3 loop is CASSAPGQFTYGYTF. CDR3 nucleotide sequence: TGTGCCAGCAGCGCTCCGGGACAGTTTACCTATGGCTACACCTTC.

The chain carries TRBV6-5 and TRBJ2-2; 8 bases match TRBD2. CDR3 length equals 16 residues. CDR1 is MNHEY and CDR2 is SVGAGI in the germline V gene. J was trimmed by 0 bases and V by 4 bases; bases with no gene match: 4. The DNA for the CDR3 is TGTGCCAGCAGTTCCTATAGCGGGGCGAACACCGGGGAGCTGTTTTTT. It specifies CASSSYSGANTGELFF.

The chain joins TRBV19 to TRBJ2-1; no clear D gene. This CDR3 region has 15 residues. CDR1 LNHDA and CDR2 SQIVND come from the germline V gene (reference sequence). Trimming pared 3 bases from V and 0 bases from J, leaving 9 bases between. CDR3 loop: CASSIAVNSYNEQFF. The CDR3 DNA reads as TGTGCCAGTAGTATCGCGGTCAACTCCTACAATGAGCAGTTCTTC.

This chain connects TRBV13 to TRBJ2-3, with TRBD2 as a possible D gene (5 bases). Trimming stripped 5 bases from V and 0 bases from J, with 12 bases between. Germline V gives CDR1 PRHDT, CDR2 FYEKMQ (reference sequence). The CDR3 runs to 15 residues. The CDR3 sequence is CASSLDSLSTDTQYF. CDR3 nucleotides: TGTGCCAGCAGCCTGGACTCGCTAAGCACAGATACGCAGTATTTT.